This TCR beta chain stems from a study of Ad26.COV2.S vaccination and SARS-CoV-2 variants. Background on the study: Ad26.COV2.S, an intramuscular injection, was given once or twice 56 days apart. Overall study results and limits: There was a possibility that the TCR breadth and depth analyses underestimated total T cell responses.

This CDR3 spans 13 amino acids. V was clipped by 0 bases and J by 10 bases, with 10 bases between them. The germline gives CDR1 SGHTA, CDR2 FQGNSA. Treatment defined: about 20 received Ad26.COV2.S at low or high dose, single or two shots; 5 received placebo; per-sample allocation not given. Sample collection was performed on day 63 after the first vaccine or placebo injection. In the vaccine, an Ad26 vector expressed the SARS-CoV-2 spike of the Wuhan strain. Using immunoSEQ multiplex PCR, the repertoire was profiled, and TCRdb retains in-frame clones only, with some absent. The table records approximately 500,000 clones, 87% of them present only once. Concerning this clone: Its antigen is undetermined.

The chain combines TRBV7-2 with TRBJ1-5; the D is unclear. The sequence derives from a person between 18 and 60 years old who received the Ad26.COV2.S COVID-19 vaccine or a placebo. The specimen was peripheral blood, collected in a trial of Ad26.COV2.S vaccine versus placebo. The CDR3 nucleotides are TGTGCCAGCAGCTTAGCGCCTCTCAGCCCCCAGCATTTT. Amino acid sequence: CASSLAPLSPQHF. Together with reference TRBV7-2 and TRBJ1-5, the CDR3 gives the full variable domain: GAGVSQSPSNKVTEKGKDVELRCDPISGHTALYWYRQSLGQGLEFLIYFQGNSAPDKSGLPSDRFSAERTGGSVSTLTIQRTQQEDSAVYLCASSLAPLSPQHFGDGTRLSIL.